This T cell receptor (beta chain) emerged from a study of PD-1 blockade in classical Hodgkin lymphoma. Germline CDR1 and CDR2: MNHEY and SVGAGI. V was shortened by 0 bases and J by 1 base, with 7 bases between the two germline ends. This CDR3 is built from 14 residues. Of note for this clone: The antigen is undetermined.

No patient escaped relapse after autologous stem cell transplantation, and brentuximab vedotin exposure varied. Sequencing used immunoSEQ multiplex PCR; TCRdb keeps in-frame clones, though not all of them. In the table there are about 17,000 clones, around three fifths of which are singletons. Broader study findings: Patients with an early start, nivolumab under 1 year after ASCT, were excluded.

The chain joins TRBV6-5 to TRBJ2-7, with a weak D call TRBD2 (5 bases). The sequencing used peripheral blood mononuclear cells (PBMCs), collected before the second cycle of nivolumab. The TCR was taken from a human donor with classical Hodgkin lymphoma. In DNA form, the CDR3 reads TGTGCCAGCAGTTACTCGAGGGATTCCTACGAGCAGTACTTC. Amino acids: CASSYSRDSYEQYF.